These T cell receptor beta chains were read from a single sample in a study of shared clonotypes between healthy human individuals. Produced via immunoSEQ multiplex PCR; TCRdb's table is partial and in-frame only. The sample shows 650,000 to 800,000 clones, roughly nine tenths of them seen only once. Sequencing used naive CD8+ T cells sorted from blood. Source of these receptors: a young man in good health. CDR3s include the opening cysteine and the closing phenylalanine or tryptophan. D genes are given only for firm matches. Only some rows state a clone size, as once, few, many or a class for expanded clones.

d_gene | j_gene | v_gene | abundance | CDR3nt | CDR3aa
- | TRBJ1-3 | TRBV28 | - | TGTGCCAGCGGAGGGAGGTGGGGAAGCAGAGGAAACACCATATATTTT | CASGGRWGSRGNTIYF
TRBD1 | TRBJ2-7 | TRBV11-2 | - | TGTGCCAGCAGGGGGGACAGGGTTTTAATCGACGAGCAGTACTTC | CASRGDRVLIDEQYF
- | TRBJ2-1 | TRBV4-1 | - | TGCGCCAGCAGCCAAGAGCCATCCGGGCTAAGCTCCTACAATGAGCAGTTCTTC | CASSQEPSGLSSYNEQFF
TRBD1 | TRBJ2-1 | TRBV20-1 | - | TGCAGTGCCAGGGGGTACAATGAGCAGTTCTTC | CSARGYNEQFF
- | TRBJ2-5 | TRBV28 | - | TGTGCCAGCAGTTTAGAGGGAGGTGGGGAGACCCAGTACTTC | CASSLEGGGETQYF
TRBD1 | TRBJ1-1 | TRBV27 | - | TGTGCCAGCAGCCCGACAGGGGCCTACACTGAAGCTTTCTTT | CASSPTGAYTEAFF
- | TRBJ1-4 | TRBV9 | once | TGTGCCAGCAGCGTACGAGGCACCCACGTCGAGGTTTTT | CASSVRGTHVEVF
- | TRBJ2-7 | TRBV13 | - | TGTGCCAGCAGCTTAGGAGGGAGCTCCTACGAGCAGTACTTC | CASSLGGSSYEQYF
- | TRBJ2-2 | TRBV7-6 | - | TGTGCCAGCAGCCACCCGGGGCTAGCGATTAACACCGGGGAGCTGTTTTTT | CASSHPGLAINTGELFF
- | TRBJ1-1 | TRBV6-5 | few | TGTGCCAGCAGTTATACGCGAGGTGGCACTGAAGCTTTCTTT | CASSYTRGGTEAFF
- | TRBJ2-7 | TRBV6-5 | - | TGTGCCAGTTCTGACAAGGGCGAGCAGTACTTC | CASSDKGEQYF
TRBD2 | TRBJ2-7 | TRBV4-3 | - | TGCGCCAGCAGCCAAGGTCGACTAGCGGGATCCTACGAGCAGTACTTC | CASSQGRLAGSYEQYF
- | TRBJ2-1 | TRBV9 | - | TGTGCCAGCAGCGTAGAGGGGGGTGTTGCAGTAACCTACAATGAGCAGTTCTTC | CASSVEGGVAVTYNEQFF
TRBD1 | TRBJ1-5 | TRBV6-6 | - | TGTGCCAGCAGCTTTCACAGGGGTAATAGCAATCAGCCCCAGCATTTT | CASSFHRGNSNQPQHF
- | TRBJ1-3 | TRBV14 | - | TGTGCCAGCAGCCAAGGTCTGAGCTCTGGAAACACCATATATTTT | CASSQGLSSGNTIYF
- | TRBJ1-1 | TRBV9 | - | TGTGCCAGCAGCCCTACGGGCGGTGGCATGAACACTGAAGCTTTCTTT | CASSPTGGGMNTEAFF
- | TRBJ1-3 | TRBV7-2 | - | TGTGCCAGCAGCTTGGCGGGGGGCTCTGGAAACACCATATATTTT | CASSLAGGSGNTIYF
TRBD1 | TRBJ2-7 | TRBV4-2 | - | TGTGCCAGCAGCCAAGAAAGGGGGCGCGAGCAGTACTTC | CASSQERGREQYF
- | TRBJ2-3 | TRBV5-5 | - | TGTGCCAGCAGGCTTCCTCGAGGGGGATATACAGATACGCAGTATTTT | CASRLPRGGYTDTQYF
- | TRBJ2-1 | TRBV2 | - | TGTGCCAGCAGTGAAGGCGCGGGATCCTACAATGAGCAGTTCTTC | CASSEGAGSYNEQFF
- | TRBJ1-5 | TRBV6-5 | - | TGTGCCAGCAGTTACTCGCGCGGGAAGGACCAGCCCCAGCATTTT | CASSYSRGKDQPQHF
- | TRBJ2-1 | TRBV20-1 | - | TGCAGTGCCCCGGACCTTGCTGAGCAGTTCTTC | CSAPDLAEQFF
- | TRBJ1-1 | TRBV27 | - | TGTGCCAGCAGCCCCAGGCTGAACACTGAAGCTTTCTTT | CASSPRLNTEAFF
- | TRBJ1-5 | TRBV16 | - | TGTGCCAGCAGCCAGGTCGGTTCGGGGGATCAGCCCCAGCATTTT | CASSQVGSGDQPQHF
TRBD1 | TRBJ2-7 | TRBV27 | - | TGTGCCAGCAGTTTATCCGGGACAGGAACCTACGAGCAGTACTTC | CASSLSGTGTYEQYF
TRBD1 | TRBJ2-3 | TRBV7-9 | - | TGTGCCAGCAGCTCAACCCGGGACAGGGGGACAGATACGCAGTATTTT | CASSSTRDRGTDTQYF
- | TRBJ2-7 | TRBV5-1 | few | TGCGCCAGCAGCTTGCGGCCTACAACCTACGAGCAGTACTTC | CASSLRPTTYEQYF
- | TRBJ2-5 | TRBV5-4 | - | TGTGCCAGCAGCTTGGAAAACGGGCAACTACTGGGGGAGACCCAGTACTTC | CASSLENGQLLGETQYF
- | TRBJ2-7 | TRBV27 | - | TGTGCCAGCAGTACTACTCCCCCCCTAGTCGGGTTTTACGAGCAGTACTTC | CASSTTPPLVGFYEQYF
TRBD1 | TRBJ1-2 | TRBV14 | - | TGTGCCAGCAGTACACTACAGGGGACCTATGGCTACACCTTC | CASSTLQGTYGYTF